The 25 T cell receptor beta chains below come from one sample, sequenced in a study of T cells in tuberculosis. Method: immunoSEQ multiplex PCR; TCRdb's copy keeps in-frame clones and lacks some. The table shows more than 45,000 clones, with approximately 91% occurring only once. After thawing and overnight rest, PBMC were stained with GMM-loaded CD1B tetramer, viability dye and anti-CD3 for sorting. The CD1B tetramers carried C32 glucose monomycolate purified from Rhodococcus equi. Sequenced: CD1b-GMM tetramer-negative cells sorted from PBMCs. Source of these receptors: an adult woman with latent tuberculosis.

The gene calls are TRBV5-1 and TRBJ2-7; D may be TRBD1 (6 bases). CDR1 and CDR2 from the germline V gene are SGHRS and YFSETQ. The CDR3 runs to 13 residues. Deletions cut 3 bases from V and 3 bases from J, with 10 bases between. The DNA of the CDR3 is TGCGCCAGCAGCTCGGGACACCTCTACGAGCAGTACTTC. It translates to CASSSGHLYEQYF.

The V call is TRBV15, the J call TRBJ2-7; no definite D call. V gave up 3 bases and J gave up 2 bases, with 8 bases separating them. This CDR3 comprises 13 residues. Germline-derived CDR1 and CDR2 are LNHNV and YYDKDF (reference sequence). Written as DNA, the CDR3 is TGTGCCACCAGCAGGGGCCGGACCTACGAGCAGTACTTC. Protein product: CATSRGRTYEQYF.

The J gene is TRBJ2-5, the V gene TRBV7-8; possible D gene TRBD2, 6 bases. The CDR3 is made up of 13 amino acids. CDR1 and CDR2 from the germline V gene are SGHVS and FQNEAQ. Trimming pared 3 bases from V and 7 bases from J, leaving 12 bases between. The CDR3 loop reads CASSLSGRGTQYF. In DNA, the CDR3 is TGTGCCAGCAGCTTGTCGGGGCGGGGGACCCAGTACTTC.

This sequence joins TRBV18 and TRBJ1-2; D possibly corresponds to TRBD1 (5 bases). Trimming took 4 bases from V and 1 from J, leaving 7 bases between them. The germline V gene has CDR1 KGHSH and CDR2 LQKENI. The CDR3 is 13 residues long. The CDR3, as DNA: TGTGCCAGCTCACAAGACAGTAACTATGGCTACACCTTC. This gives the protein CASSQDSNYGYTF.

The chain is built from TRBV18 and TRBJ2-3; TRBD2 agrees at 7 bases. Germline V gene sequence: CDR1 KGHSH, CDR2 LQKENI. The CDR3 covers 16 residues. V lost 5 bases to trimming and J lost 2 bases; unmatched junction nucleotides: 10. The CDR3 sequence: CASSAYAGRDTDTQYF. CDR3 coding DNA: TGTGCCAGCTCAGCATACGCGGGGAGGGACACAGATACGCAGTATTTT.

CDR3 loop: CASSQWTESYEQYF. The CDR3 DNA reads TGTGCCAGCAGCCAATGGACAGAATCCTACGAGCAGTACTTC. This rearrangement joins TRBV7-8 to TRBJ2-7, with a possible D match to TRBD1 (6 bases). Trimming took off 5 bases at V and 1 base at J, with 12 bases between the two ends. Germline CDR1 reads SGHVS; CDR2 reads FQNEAQ. The CDR3 consists of 14 residues.

The chain couples TRBV19 to TRBJ1-4; weak D call: TRBD1 (6 bases). Between the trimmed V and J ends, which lost 3 bases and 5 bases, there was a span of 13 bases. This CDR3 is built from 15 residues. CDR1 is LNHDA, CDR2 SQIVND, per germline (reference sequence). This CDR3 is CASSIEDRGNEKLFF. Written as DNA, the CDR3 is TGTGCCAGTAGTATTGAGGACAGAGGGAATGAAAAACTGTTTTTT.

CDR3 residues: CASTLSYGYTF. The DNA for the CDR3 is TGTGCCAGCACCCTTAGTTATGGCTACACCTTC. The J gene is TRBJ1-2, the V gene TRBV7-2; unclear D gene. Germline-derived CDR1 and CDR2 are SGHTA and FQGNSA. V was trimmed by 7 bases and J by 5 bases, leaving 8 bases between them. The CDR3 is made up of 11 amino acids.

CDR3 DNA: TGCAGCGTTTTCTCAACAACATGGTACGAGCAGTACTTC. Translated, it gives CSVFSTTWYEQYF. The V call is TRBV29-1, the J call TRBJ2-7; no firm D call. The V end lost 5 bases, the J end lost 4 bases, and 15 bases lay between the germline ends. CDR1 SQVTM and CDR2 ANQGSEA come from the germline V gene. The CDR3 is made up of 13 amino acids.

This rearrangement joins TRBV5-1 to TRBJ1-1; TRBD1 might be the D (6 bases). The germline CDR1 and CDR2 sequences are SGHRS and YFSETQ. The CDR3 length is 18 residues. Trimming removed 1 base from V and 0 bases from J, with 19 bases in between. The CDR3 nucleotides are TGCGCCAGCAGCTTGAGGGCCGGGGGGCGGGACGTGAACACTGAAGCTTTCTTT. This translates into CASSLRAGGRDVNTEAFF. The variable domain in full, with the rest retrieved from reference TRBV5-1 and TRBJ1-1, is KAGVTQTPRYLIKTRGQQVTLSCSPISGHRSVSWYQQTPGQGLQFLFEYFSETQRNKGNFPGRFSGRQFSNSRSEMNVSTLELGDSALYLCASSLRAGGRDVNTEAFFGQGTRLTVV.

This clone was counted once. This chain joins TRBV9 and TRBJ1-1, with TRBD1 as a possible D gene (5 bases). The CDR3 is made up of 14 amino acids. CDR1 is SGDLS, CDR2 YYNGEE, per germline. Deletions cut 4 bases from V and 3 bases from J, with 13 bases between. CDR3 sequence reads: CASSPSGGDTEAFF. CDR3 DNA: TGTGCCAGCAGCCCCAGTGGGGGGGACACTGAAGCTTTCTTT.

The V and J genes are TRBV28 and TRBJ1-2; 11 nucleotides agree with TRBD1. This CDR3 is 17 amino acids long. Germline lookup yields CDR1 MDHEN and CDR2 SYDVKM. V dropped 1 base and J dropped 0; count of bases not matched to a gene: 4. CDR3 sequence: CASSLLGTGGTNYGYTF. The CDR3, as DNA: TGTGCCAGCAGTTTATTAGGGACAGGGGGTACTAACTATGGCTACACCTTC.

The chain links TRBV5-4 to TRBJ1-4; tentatively, D is TRBD1 (6 bases). V dropped 0 bases and J dropped 5 bases, with 11 bases sitting between them. This CDR3 has 15 amino acids. Germline CDR1 SGHNT, CDR2 YYREEE (reference sequence). DNA for the CDR3: TGTGCCAGCAGCTTGGGGGGACACAAGAATGAAAAACTGTTTTTT. Translated: CASSLGGHKNEKLFF.

The rearrangement links TRBV18 to TRBJ1-5; no clear D. CDR3 size: 13 residues. The V gene lost 6 bases and the J gene lost 5 bases, with 11 bases spanning the gap. Germline-derived CDR1 and CDR2 are KGHSH and LQKENI. CDR3 region: CASSSTRDQPQHF. The CDR3 DNA sequence: TGTGCCAGCTCTTCAACCCGGGATCAGCCCCAGCATTTT.

This clone has a single count. The V gene is TRBV4-2, the J gene TRBJ2-1; 8 bases align to TRBD1. Germline CDR1 LGHNA, CDR2 YNFKEQ. J lost 8 bases, V lost 0 bases, and 9 bases had no gene match. This CDR3 has 16 residues. CDR3 sequence reads: CASSQDPGQGGDEQFF. The DNA of the CDR3 is TGTGCCAGCAGCCAAGATCCCGGACAGGGTGGCGATGAGCAGTTCTTC.

This chain connects TRBV20-1 to TRBJ2-1; no clear D. Deletions cut 1 base from V and 7 bases from J, with 5 bases between. The CDR3 spans 11 residues. Germline V gene lookup returns CDR1 DFQATT and CDR2 SNEGSKA (reference sequence). CDR3 residues: CSARGENEQFF. CDR3 coding DNA: TGCAGTGCTAGAGGAGAAAATGAGCAGTTCTTC.

The chain carries TRBV19 and TRBJ1-1, with a weak D call TRBD1 (5 bases). V lost 2 bases and J lost 0, with 10 bases in between. Germline V gives CDR1 LNHDA, CDR2 SQIVND (reference sequence). CDR3 size: 15 residues. CDR3 in DNA: TGTGCCAGTAGTATATTTGACAGAATGAACACTGAAGCTTTCTTT. Translated: CASSIFDRMNTEAFF.

This chain joins TRBV7-2 and TRBJ2-1, with a tentative D call TRBD1 (5 bases). The V end was cut by 4 bases, the J end by 5 bases, with 9 bases between. Per germline, CDR1 SGHTA and CDR2 FQGNSA. CDR3 size: 13 residues. CDR3 amino acids: CASSSRQNNEQFF. Written as DNA, the CDR3 is TGTGCCAGCAGCTCCAGACAGAACAATGAGCAGTTCTTC.

The chain couples TRBV6-4 to TRBJ1-2, with a weak D call TRBD1 (6 bases). Trimming removed 6 bases at V and 2 bases at J, with 10 bases between. CDR1 is MRHNA and CDR2 is SNTAGT in the germline V gene. This CDR3 is built from 13 residues. DNA of the CDR3: TGTGCCAGCAGCGCTCAGGGGAACTATGGCTACACCTTC. The encoded protein is CASSAQGNYGYTF.

The V and J genes are TRBV6-1 and TRBJ1-2, with 7 nucleotides matching TRBD1. The trim removed 4 bases at V and 7 bases at J, leaving 12 bases unmatched. The CDR3 covers 15 residues. Germline CDR1 reads MNHNS; CDR2 reads SASEGT. CDR3 DNA sequence: TGTGCCAGCAGTGGGCACGACAGGGCGGCTGCTGGCTACACCTTC. Residues: CASSGHDRAAAGYTF.

This rearrangement joins TRBV5-6 to TRBJ1-1; D might be TRBD1 (6 bases). The germline V and J ends were trimmed by 0 bases and 1 base, with 19 bases remaining between them. This CDR3 has 18 residues. Germline V gene sequence: CDR1 SGHDT, CDR2 YYEEEE. CDR3 in DNA: TGTGCCAGCAGCTTGGGGGGCCCCTTAGGGGGTCGGAACACTGAAGCTTTCTTT. Its protein product is CASSLGGPLGGRNTEAFF.

V is TRBV7-9 and J is TRBJ1-5, with D hard to call. The CDR3 contains 12 residues. Between the trimmed V and J ends, which lost 6 bases and 6 bases, there was a span of 9 bases. CDR1 and CDR2 from the germline V gene are SEHNR and FQNEAQ (reference sequence). This CDR3 reads CASSSTTQPQHF. CDR3 DNA sequence: TGTGCCAGCAGTTCGACAACTCAGCCCCAGCATTTT.

J is TRBJ1-5 and V is TRBV6-5; possibly TRBD1 for D (5 bases). The length of the CDR3 is 15 residues. The V gene lost 6 bases and the J gene lost 3 bases, with 15 bases spanning the gap. Per the germline V gene, CDR1 is MNHEY and CDR2 is SVGAGI. CDR3 in amino acids: CASSIDGGLNQPQHF. In DNA, the CDR3 is TGTGCCAGCAGCATTGACGGGGGACTCAATCAGCCCCAGCATTTT.

V and J are TRBV7-2 and TRBJ2-7; 7 bases are shared with TRBD1. Germline lookup yields CDR1 SGHTA and CDR2 FQGNSA. CDR3 size: 15 residues. V was pared by 5 bases and J by 0 bases, with 7 bases of the junction left unmatched. CDR3: CASSASGTVSYEQYF. CDR3 coding DNA: TGTGCCAGCAGCGCCTCCGGGACAGTCTCCTACGAGCAGTACTTC. The full variable domain, with the rest looked up from reference TRBV7-2 and TRBJ2-7, is GAGVSQSPSNKVTEKGKDVELRCDPISGHTALYWYRQSLGQGLEFLIYFQGNSAPDKSGLPSDRFSAERTGGSVSTLTIQRTQQEDSAVYLCASSASGTVSYEQYFGPGTRLTVT.

The chain links TRBV4-3 to TRBJ2-1; 8 bases are a match to TRBD2. In germline, CDR1 is LGHNA, CDR2 YSLEER. J gave up 4 bases and V 3 bases, and 20 bases lay outside the gene matches. The length of the CDR3 is 20 residues. The CDR3 bases are TGCGCCAGCAGCCAGGGAACACGGGAGGGCCCCTCAGGTGAATACAATGAGCAGTTCTTC. This encodes CASSQGTREGPSGEYNEQFF.